One and the same sample provided the 27 T cell receptor beta chains below, sequenced in a study of blood T cell repertoires in COVID-19 (dated by TCRdb to the early 2020s). Receptors were amplified or captured by the immunoSEQ multiplex PCR assay. Sourced from immuneACCESS, this table was stored by TCRdb with only in-frame sequences that have V and J called. A share of the clones is absent; for the studies checked, an unresolved V gene accounts for under half, and the remainder has no known explanation. Counted in this sample were around 260,000 clones; around 84% of them appeared once. The ten largest account for 5.2% of the sample. Sequences were obtained from peripheral blood. Source of these receptors: a woman aged 55-70 years with COVID-19, enrolled during active disease.

CDR3 loop: CASSSGQGRYEQYF. The CDR3 nucleotides are TGCGCCAGCAGCTCTGGACAGGGACGCTACGAGCAGTACTTC. This chain uses TRBV5-1 with TRBJ2-7, with 8 bases aligning to TRBD1. The CDR3 totals 14 residues. V shed 3 bases, J shed 3 bases, and the junction held 5 bases outside the gene matches. Germline values: CDR1 SGHRS, CDR2 YFSETQ.

The J gene is TRBJ1-6, the V gene TRBV27; no firm D call. The length of the CDR3 is 14 residues. Germline loops: CDR1 MNHEY, CDR2 SMNVEV (reference sequence). With 2 bases removed from V and 6 bases from J, the gap between germline ends came to 8 bases. The CDR3 region is CASSLEQPNSPLHF. The CDR3 DNA reads TGTGCCAGCAGTTTAGAACAGCCTAATTCACCCCTCCACTTT.

The J gene is TRBJ2-1, the V gene TRBV28, with D tentatively TRBD1 (5 bases). Trimming pared 4 bases from V and 2 bases from J, leaving 15 bases between. This CDR3 has 16 residues. Germline V lookup: CDR1 MDHEN, CDR2 SYDVKM. The CDR3 DNA sequence: TGTGCCAGCAGTTCCCTCCCGCCCAGGGCCTACAATGAGCAGTTCTTC. Amino acid sequence: CASSSLPPRAYNEQFF.

The chain employs TRBV29-1 and TRBJ1-1; D unresolved. This CDR3 region has 13 residues. V dropped 3 bases and J dropped 0 bases, with 8 bases sitting between them. CDR1 is SQVTM, CDR2 ANQGSEA, per germline. This CDR3 is CSVDTVMNTEAFF. CDR3 coding DNA: TGCAGCGTTGATACGGTGATGAACACTGAAGCTTTCTTT.

The gene calls are TRBV10-3 and TRBJ1-2; D unresolved. This CDR3 is built from 16 residues. Per germline, CDR1 ENHRY and CDR2 SYGVKD. V dropped 0 bases and J dropped 6 bases, with 17 bases sitting between them. The CDR3 protein is CAISESPSRESNGYTF. In DNA form, the CDR3 reads TGTGCCATCAGTGAGTCCCCCTCCCGGGAGTCGAATGGCTACACCTTC.

This clone has more than one count but fewer than ten. V is TRBV5-1 and J is TRBJ2-1, with 12 positions matching TRBD2. Germline CDR1 and CDR2: SGHRS and YFSETQ. CDR3 size: 17 residues. V shed 4 bases and J 4 bases; nucleotides not matched to a gene: 9. In DNA, the CDR3 is TGCGCCAGCAGCGCCGGTACTAGCGGGAGGCTGTACAATGAGCAGTTCTTC. Translation: CASSAGTSGRLYNEQFF.

The rearrangement uses TRBV10-3 and TRBJ2-5; maybe TRBD2 (8 bases). The CDR3 loop spans 14 amino acids. Trimming cost V 8 bases and J 5 bases, with 18 bases left between them. Germline V gene sequence: CDR1 ENHRY, CDR2 SYGVKD. CDR3 bases: TGTGCCATCGGGGACAGCGGGAGAAGGGAGACCCAGTACTTC. Protein product: CAIGDSGRRETQYF.

The chain links TRBV5-1 to TRBJ2-1, with TRBD2 as a possible D gene (5 bases). This CDR3 is 19 amino acids long. Germline loops: CDR1 SGHRS, CDR2 YFSETQ. Trimming removed 1 base at V and 2 bases at J, with 22 bases between. The DNA for the CDR3 is TGCGCCAGCAGCTTGAGCGTTAGGAGCATGGAGGCCCCCTACAATGAGCAGTTCTTC. It is translated as CASSLSVRSMEAPYNEQFF.

V is TRBV4-1 and J is TRBJ1-1; D may be TRBD1 (5 bases). V lost 4 bases and J lost 3, with 9 bases in between. Germline V lookup: CDR1 MGHRA, CDR2 YSYEKL. This CDR3 contains 13 residues. The CDR3 DNA reads as TGCGCCAGCAGCCTAGGCAGGGACACTGAAGCTTTCTTT. Protein: CASSLGRDTEAFF.

The chain joins TRBV19 to TRBJ2-5; tentatively, D is TRBD1 (6 bases). This CDR3 comprises 15 residues. The germline gives CDR1 LNHDA, CDR2 SQIVND (reference sequence). V shed 4 bases and J shed 2 bases, with 14 bases lying between them. CDR3 sequence reads: CASSKTHRAQETQYF. The CDR3 coding sequence is TGTGCCAGTAGTAAAACCCACAGGGCACAAGAGACCCAGTACTTC.

V usage is TRBV11-2 and J usage is TRBJ1-1, with TRBD1 matching over 7 bases. Germline V lookup: CDR1 SGHAT, CDR2 FQNNGV. With 5 bases clipped from V and 5 bases from J, the junction kept 11 bases outside the gene matches. The CDR3 runs to 15 residues. DNA of the CDR3: TGTGCCAGCAGCACATCGGACAGGCCCGAGACTGAAGCTTTCTTT. Protein product: CASSTSDRPETEAFF. The full variable domain, rest sourced from reference TRBV11-2 and TRBJ1-1, is EAGVAQSPRYKIIEKRQSVAFWCNPISGHATLYWYQQILGQGPKLLIQFQNNGVVDDSQLPKDRFSAERLKGVDSTLKIQPAKLEDSAVYLCASSTSDRPETEAFFGQGTRLTVV.

V is TRBV14 and J is TRBJ1-2, with D tentatively TRBD1 (5 bases). The CDR3 contains 13 residues. Looked up from germline, CDR1 is SGHDN and CDR2 is FVKESK. V shed 0 bases and J shed 8 bases, with 10 bases lying between them. The CDR3 bases are TGTGCCAGCAGCCAAGATAGGGGAACCGGCTACACCTTC. Translated, it gives CASSQDRGTGYTF.

The V call is TRBV5-1, the J call TRBJ2-5, with D perhaps TRBD1 (6 bases). Between the trimmed V and J ends, which lost 0 bases and 5 bases, there was a span of 14 bases. The CDR3 spans 15 residues. CDR1 SGHRS and CDR2 YFSETQ come from the germline V gene. The CDR3 reads CASSLESTGYETQYF. CDR3 sequence (DNA): TGCGCCAGCAGCTTGGAATCGACAGGCTATGAGACCCAGTACTTC.

CDR3 sequence: CASSSKLRGQAETQYF. CDR3 sequence (DNA): TGTGCCAGCAGCTCCAAGCTCCGGGGACAGGCAGAGACCCAGTACTTC. The chain links TRBV5-6 to TRBJ2-5; TRBD1 matches at 8 bases. The CDR3 loop spans 16 amino acids. V lost 3 bases to trimming and J lost 4 bases; unmatched junction nucleotides: 11. CDR1 SGHDT and CDR2 YYEEEE come from the germline V gene.

The chain links TRBV2 to TRBJ2-1; 11 bases are shared with TRBD2. Germline lookup yields CDR1 SNHLY and CDR2 FYNNEI. V shed 7 bases, J shed 4 bases, and the junction held 6 bases outside the gene matches. The CDR3 is made up of 15 amino acids. The CDR3 sequence is CASITGTSGYNEQFF. The CDR3 DNA reads as TGTGCCAGCATAACCGGGACTAGCGGATACAATGAGCAGTTCTTC.

This clone was observed once. V and J are TRBV7-3 and TRBJ2-3, with TRBD2 identical over 9 bases. There are 15 residues in the CDR3. Looked up from germline, CDR1 is SGHTA and CDR2 is FQGTGA. J lost 4 bases, V lost 1 base, and 3 bases had no gene match. CDR3 sequence reads: CASSLIGGRADTQYF. CDR3 DNA sequence: TGTGCCAGCAGCTTAATAGGCGGGAGGGCAGATACGCAGTATTTT. Looking up the rest from reference TRBV7-3 and TRBJ2-3 gives the full variable domain: GAGVSQTPSNKVTEKGKYVELRCDPISGHTALYWYRQSLGQGPEFLIYFQGTGAADDSGLPNDRFFAVRPEGSVSTLKIQRTERGDSAVYLCASSLIGGRADTQYFGPGTRLTVL.

The V gene is TRBV18, the J gene TRBJ2-1, with 9 bases that match TRBD2. CDR1 is KGHSH and CDR2 is LQKENI in the germline V gene. Trimming at V came to 2 bases and at J to 12 bases, leaving 11 bases not matched to a gene. The CDR3 has 15 residues. The CDR3, as DNA: TGTGCCAGCTCACCAGCGAGCGGGAGGAACGGGGGGCAGTTCTTC. Protein: CASSPASGRNGGQFF.

The chain recombines TRBV11-3 with TRBJ2-1; 9 nucleotides match TRBD2. V shed 4 bases, J shed 4 bases, and the junction held 5 bases outside the gene matches. This CDR3 contains 15 residues. Germline CDR1 reads SGHNT; CDR2 reads YENEEA. CDR3: CASSSGTSMYNEQFF. As DNA, the CDR3 is TGTGCCAGCAGCTCCGGGACTAGCATGTACAATGAGCAGTTCTTC.

The chain employs TRBV5-4 and TRBJ2-5; possibly TRBD2 for D (6 bases). There are 14 residues in the CDR3. Trimming removed 5 bases at V and 2 bases at J, with 13 bases between. Germline V lookup: CDR1 SGHNT, CDR2 YYREEE (reference sequence). This chain's CDR3 is CASSVGGVQETQYF. The CDR3 DNA reads as TGTGCCAGCAGTGTCGGAGGGGTTCAAGAGACCCAGTACTTC.

In regard to this clone: At one end the junction does not follow the germline gene, possibly because of a read error. The chain combines TRBV28 with TRBJ2-5; 13 bases match TRBD2. The CDR3 totals 18 residues. CDR1 MDHEN and CDR2 SYDVKM come from the germline V gene. The CDR3 nucleotides are TGTACCAGCAGTGCATGGACTAGCGGGAGTGGAGGCAAGGGGGCCCAGTACTTC. Protein sequence: CTSSAWTSGSGGKGAQYF.

The V gene is TRBV5-5, the J gene TRBJ1-3; 7 bases align to TRBD1. This CDR3 has 18 residues. Germline assignment: CDR1 SGHKS and CDR2 YYEKEE (reference sequence). V was pared by 1 base and J by 2 bases, with 12 bases of the junction left unmatched. The CDR3 is CASSLFWTGAGAGNTIYF. The CDR3 coding sequence is TGTGCCAGCAGCTTGTTTTGGACAGGAGCTGGAGCTGGAAACACCATATATTTT.

This chain links TRBV28 with TRBJ1-1; perhaps TRBD1 as D (5 bases). Trimming stripped 6 bases from V and 6 bases from J, with 17 bases between. This CDR3 comprises 14 residues. Germline loops: CDR1 MDHEN, CDR2 SYDVKM. The CDR3 reads CASRIVQGGSEAFF. For the CDR3, the DNA is TGTGCCAGCAGGATCGTTCAGGGTGGCTCTGAAGCTTTCTTT.

The gene calls are TRBV7-2 and TRBJ1-2, with TRBD1 matching over 12 bases. J gave up 5 bases and V 1 base, and 8 bases lay outside the gene matches. CDR1 and CDR2 from the germline V gene are SGHTA and FQGNSA. The CDR3 has 17 residues. The DNA of the CDR3 is TGTGCCAGCAGCTTAGTGTGGGGACAGGGGGCTGGTTATGGCTACACCTTC. This translates into CASSLVWGQGAGYGYTF.

V usage is TRBV25-1 and J usage is TRBJ1-1; D possibly corresponds to TRBD1 (5 bases). The CDR3 runs to 15 residues. Trimming removed 3 bases at V and 4 bases at J, with 15 bases between. In germline, CDR1 is MGHDK, CDR2 SYGVNS. The CDR3 spells CASSDSGGTSTEAFF. The CDR3 DNA follows: TGTGCCAGCAGTGATAGCGGGGGGACGAGCACTGAAGCTTTCTTT. Full variable domain (missing parts from reference TRBV25-1 and TRBJ1-1): EADIYQTPRYLVIGTGKKITLECSQTMGHDKMYWYQQDPGMELHLIHYSYGVNSTEKGDLSSESTVSRIRTEHFPLTLESARPSHTSQYLCASSDSGGTSTEAFFGQGTRLTVV.

The CDR3 DNA reads as TGTGCCAGCAGTGCCCCCGGCTGGAGTGAAAAACTGTTTTTT. Translated: CASSAPGWSEKLFF. This chain joins TRBV28 and TRBJ1-4; D gene unclear. Germline V gives CDR1 MDHEN, CDR2 SYDVKM. The CDR3 contains 14 residues. The V end lost 5 bases, the J end lost 7 bases, and 14 bases lay between the germline ends.

The chain recombines TRBV5-4 with TRBJ2-7; 10 bases map to TRBD2. Looked up from germline, CDR1 is SGHNT and CDR2 is YYREEE (reference sequence). The V segment lost 4 bases and the J segment 3 bases; nucleotides outside the gene matches: 13. CDR3 length: 17 amino acids. The CDR3 protein is CASSLRTLAGRNYEQYF. CDR3 nucleotides: TGTGCCAGCAGCCTGAGGACACTAGCGGGGCGAAACTACGAGCAGTACTTC.

Regarding this clone: This specimen includes other DNA sequences encoding the same CDR3. In nucleotides, the CDR3 is TGTGCCAGCAGCCTACTAGCGGGGGCGTACAATGAGCAGTTCTTC. Amino acid sequence: CASSLLAGAYNEQFF. J is TRBJ2-1 and V is TRBV11-3, with TRBD2 matching over 11 bases. Germline V gene data show CDR1 as SGHNT and CDR2 as YENEEA. Trimming took 5 bases from V and 4 from J; bases not matched to a gene: 4. CDR3 length: 15 residues.